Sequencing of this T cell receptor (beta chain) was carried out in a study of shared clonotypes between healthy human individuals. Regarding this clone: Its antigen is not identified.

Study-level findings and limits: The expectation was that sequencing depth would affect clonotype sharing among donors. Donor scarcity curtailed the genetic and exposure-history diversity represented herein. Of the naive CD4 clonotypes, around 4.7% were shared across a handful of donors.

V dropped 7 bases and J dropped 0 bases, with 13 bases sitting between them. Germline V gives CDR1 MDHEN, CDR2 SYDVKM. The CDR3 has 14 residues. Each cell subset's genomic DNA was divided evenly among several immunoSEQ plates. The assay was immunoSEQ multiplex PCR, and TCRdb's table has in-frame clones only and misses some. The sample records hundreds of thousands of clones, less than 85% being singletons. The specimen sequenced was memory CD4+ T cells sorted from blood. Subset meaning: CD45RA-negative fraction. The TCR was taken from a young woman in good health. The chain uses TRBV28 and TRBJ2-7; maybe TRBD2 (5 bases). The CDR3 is CASNEGLSSYEQYF. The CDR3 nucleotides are TGTGCCAGCAACGAGGGCCTTAGCTCCTACGAGCAGTACTTC.